This is a list of T cell receptor beta chains from one sample in a study of blood T cell repertoires in COVID-19. Repertoires were generated with immunoSEQ multiplex PCR, while TCRdb's copy carries only in-frame clones and drops some. The sample yields fewer than 700,000 clones, about 88% seen once. The sequenced material came from peripheral blood. The receptors come from a woman aged 50 to 60 with COVID-19, enrolled during active disease. Both conserved end residues are part of each CDR3. The D gene is left open where the match is weak. Clone sizes are given selectively: once, few, many, or a class where the clone is expanded.

TRBJ1-5 | NA | TRBV2 | NA | CASRGLLSASNQPQHF | TGTGCCAGCAGGGGCCTCCTCTCTGCGAGCAATCAGCCCCAGCATTTT
TRBJ1-3 | NA | TRBV12-3/TRBV12-4 | once | CAGGSGNTIYF | TGTGCAGGGGGCTCTGGAAACACCATATATTTT
TRBJ2-2 | NA | TRBV9 | NA | CASSPRSFRELFF | TGTGCCAGCAGCCCAAGGAGCTTCAGAGAGCTGTTTTTT
TRBJ1-2 | TRBD1 | TRBV6-6 | NA | CASSYSTGNYGYTF | TGTGCCAGCAGTTACTCGACAGGGAACTATGGCTACACCTTC
TRBJ2-3 | NA | TRBV27 | NA | CASSYSRVRADTQYF | TGTGCCAGCAGTTACTCGAGGGTCCGGGCAGATACGCAGTATTTT
TRBJ1-2 | NA | TRBV5-8 | NA | CASSPENYGYTF | TGTGCCAGCAGCCCAGAAAACTATGGCTACACCTTC
TRBJ1-6 | TRBD1 | TRBV7-8 | NA | CASSLRDSNNSPLHF | TGTGCCAGCAGCCTCCGGGACAGCAATAATTCACCCCTCCACTTT
TRBJ2-1 | TRBD1 | TRBV5-1 | once | CASSWGDREHNEQFF | TGCGCCAGCAGCTGGGGGGACAGGGAGCACAATGAGCAGTTCTTC
TRBJ1-1 | NA | TRBV30 | NA | CAWSNRETGNTEAFF | TGTGCCTGGAGTAACAGGGAGACGGGTAACACTGAAGCTTTCTTT
TRBJ1-2 | NA | TRBV6-5 | NA | CASSPSWLNGYTF | TGTGCCAGCAGCCCGTCCTGGCTGAATGGCTACACCTTC
TRBJ1-4 | NA | TRBV9 | NA | CASSTRRGSNEKLFF | TGTGCCAGCAGCACCCGCCGGGGTTCTAATGAAAAACTGTTTTTT
TRBJ2-3 | NA | TRBV3-1/TRBV3-2 | NA | CASSQERSSLTDTQYF | TGTGCCAGCAGCCAAGAACGGTCTTCCCTCACAGATACGCAGTATTTT
TRBJ2-1 | NA | TRBV2 | once | CASSGRGQFF | TGTGCCAGCAGTGGCCGAGGGCAGTTCTTC
TRBJ2-1 | TRBD1 | TRBV7-9 | NA | CASSSPVTGQGAYYEQFF | TGTGCCAGCAGCTCTCCGGTCACGGGACAGGGAGCGTATTATGAGCAGTTCTTC
TRBJ1-2 | NA | TRBV6-6 | few | CASSLDNYYGYTF | TGTGCCAGCAGTTTGGACAACTACTATGGCTACACCTTC
TRBJ1-1 | TRBD1 | TRBV19 | NA | CASATGGLTEAFF | TGTGCCAGTGCTACAGGGGGGCTAACTGAAGCTTTCTTT
TRBJ2-2 | TRBD1 | TRBV11-3 | NA | CASTSRTGTGNTGELFF | TGTGCCAGCACTTCCCGGACCGGGACAGGGAACACCGGGGAGCTGTTTTTT
TRBJ1-4 | TRBD1 | TRBV30 | NA | CAGLRDSIPQGGKLFF | TGTGCCGGACTCCGGGACAGTATCCCCCAGGGAGGAAAACTGTTTTTT
TRBJ1-2 | TRBD1 | TRBV19 | NA | CASSIDRENYGYTF | TGTGCCAGTAGCATTGACAGGGAAAACTATGGCTACACCTTC
TRBJ1-3 | NA | TRBV28 | NA | CASSPPLGAGNTIYF | TGTGCCAGCAGCCCCCCTCTGGGAGCTGGAAACACCATATATTTT
TRBJ1-2 | NA | TRBV5-1 | NA | CASSPIPGHEIGGYTF | TGCGCCAGCAGCCCCATCCCGGGACACGAAATAGGTGGCTACACCTTC
TRBJ2-7 | NA | TRBV6-5 | NA | CASRTGLSGEQYF | TGTGCCAGCAGGACGGGTCTAAGCGGTGAGCAGTACTTC
TRBJ2-2 | NA | TRBV19 | NA | CASSFSFDSRTGELFF | TGTGCCAGTAGTTTCTCCTTCGACAGTAGGACCGGGGAGCTGTTTTTT
TRBJ1-5 | NA | TRBV7-2 | few | CASSLDRAGGGNQPQHF | TGTGCCAGCAGCTTAGATCGGGCGGGGGGTGGCAATCAGCCCCAGCATTTT
TRBJ2-3 | NA | TRBV4-1 | NA | CASGQGPGGGTDTQYF | TGCGCCTCAGGACAGGGCCCAGGGGGGGGGACAGATACGCAGTATTTT
TRBJ1-6 | NA | TRBV2 | NA | CASIVDSVNSPLHF | TGTGCCAGCATCGTGGACAGTGTAAATTCACCCCTCCACTTT
TRBJ2-6 | NA | TRBV21-1 | NA | CASSRSRRTSGANVLTF | TGTGCCAGCAGCAGGAGTCGACGAACCTCTGGGGCCAACGTCCTGACTTTC
TRBJ1-1 | NA | TRBV3-1/TRBV3-2 | NA | CASSLRGTEAFF | TGTGCCAGCAGCCTTAGAGGGACTGAAGCTTTCTTT
TRBJ2-1 | NA | TRBV1 | NA | CTSSQGAGGIDNEQFF | TGCACCAGCAGCCAAGGGGCGGGGGGCATAGACAATGAGCAGTTCTTC
TRBJ1-2 | NA | TRBV28 | NA | CASSLLTPRGYTF | TGTGCCAGCAGTTTATTGACCCCTAGGGGCTACACCTTC
TRBJ2-7 | NA | TRBV2 | NA | CASSRTEYEQYF | TGTGCCAGCAGTCGGACAGAATACGAGCAGTACTTC
TRBJ2-1 | NA | TRBV3-1/TRBV3-2 | many | CASSQDTGTSSYNEQFF | TGTGCCAGCAGCCAAGACACCGGGACATCGTCCTACAATGAGCAGTTCTTC
TRBJ2-7 | NA | TRBV27 | NA | CANSSFPYEQYF | TGTGCCAACAGCTCTTTTCCCTACGAGCAGTACTTC
TRBJ2-7 | NA | TRBV5-1 | once | CASSPGTFSYEQYF | TGCGCCAGCAGCCCCGGGACTTTCTCCTACGAGCAGTACTTC
TRBJ1-6 | NA | TRBV11-2 | NA | CASSSSGQTNSPLHF | TGTGCCAGCAGCTCCTCTGGGCAGACTAATTCACCCCTCCACTTT
TRBJ1-2 | TRBD1 | TRBV6-6 | few | CASSTPGQDYGYTF | TGTGCCAGCAGTACGCCGGGACAGGACTATGGCTACACCTTC
TRBJ2-4 | TRBD2 | TRBV30 | once | CACMGLAGIQYF | TGTGCCTGCATGGGACTAGCCGGCATTCAGTACTTC
TRBJ1-3 | TRBD1 | TRBV3-1/TRBV3-2 | NA | CASSLNTGGLVGGNTIYF | TGTGCCAGCAGCCTGAACACAGGGGGTTTAGTAGGAGGAAACACCATATATTTT
TRBJ1-1 | NA | TRBV6-2/TRBV6-3 | NA | CASSFRRSRIEAFF | TGTGCCAGCAGTTTTAGGCGGAGTAGAATTGAAGCTTTCTTT
TRBJ2-7 | NA | TRBV27 | NA | CASSRVSSYEQYF | TGTGCCAGCTCCCGGGTGAGCTCCTACGAGCAGTACTTC
TRBJ2-7 | NA | TRBV27 | once | CASSKGNEQYF | TGTGCCAGCAGTAAGGGGAACGAGCAGTACTTC
TRBJ2-6 | NA | TRBV23-1 | NA | CASSHPQAGWSSGANVLTF | TGCGCCAGCAGTCATCCCCAGGCGGGTTGGAGCTCTGGGGCCAACGTCCTGACTTTC
TRBJ2-7 | NA | TRBV6-1 | NA | CASSDAETPPYEQYF | TGTGCCAGCAGTGATGCTGAGACACCTCCCTACGAGCAGTACTTC
TRBJ1-2 | NA | TRBV14 | NA | CASSRGTPLTHGYTF | TGTGCCAGCAGCCGCGGGACCCCGTTAACACATGGCTACACCTTC
TRBJ2-3 | NA | TRBV11-2 | NA | CASSLTGVPDTQYF | TGTGCCAGCAGCTTAACGGGGGTGCCAGATACGCAGTATTTT
TRBJ1-1 | NA | TRBV2 | NA | CASNGRGSGNTEAFF | TGTGCCAGCAATGGGCGGGGATCTGGGAACACTGAAGCTTTCTTT
TRBJ1-4 | TRBD1 | TRBV7-2 | NA | CASSRNNRDRVREKLFF | TGTGCCAGCAGTCGTAACAACCGGGACAGGGTGCGAGAAAAACTGTTTTTT
TRBJ1-5 | NA | TRBV18 | few | CASSPQQGEPQHF | TGTGCCAGCTCACCACAACAGGGTGAGCCCCAGCATTTT
TRBJ2-7 | TRBD1 | TRBV27 | NA | CASSPGQTFYEQYF | TGTGCCAGCAGTCCGGGACAGACCTTTTACGAGCAGTACTTC
TRBJ1-4 | NA | TRBV19 | NA | CASSISTGDEKLFF | TGTGCCAGTAGTATCTCGACAGGCGATGAAAAACTGTTTTTT
TRBJ1-2 | NA | TRBV5-6 | NA | CASSRPQEGYGYTF | TGTGCCAGCAGCCGCCCACAGGAAGGCTATGGCTACACCTTC